What follows is one T cell receptor (beta chain) and its context. V lost 5 bases and J lost 8; bases outside the gene matches: 9. Germline V gives CDR1 SEHNR, CDR2 FQNEAQ (reference sequence). The CDR3 totals 15 residues. This entry belongs to a study of relationships among human T cell subsets. CD4+CD25+ regulatory T cells came from anti-CD25 bead selection of positively selected CD4+ cells. Magnetic beads coated with subset-specific antibodies isolated the T cell subsets. Semiquantitative ARM-PCR amplified T cell receptor alpha and beta CDR3 regions from mRNA. Tagged nested gene-specific primers were used first, then communal superprimers amplified exponentially. First-round products served as template after exonuclease removal of nested primers. TCRdb reprocessed the multiplex PCR reads via MiXCR and lists one record per CDR3 protein. This table holds some 13,000 distinct CDR3 sequences, over 45% found once.

The TCR was taken from a man aged 35-49 years in good health. The sample consisted of Tregs sorted from blood. The V gene is TRBV7-9, the J gene TRBJ1-2; 12 nucleotides align to TRBD1. CDR3: CASSAGGQGARGYTF. The CDR3, as DNA: TGTGCCAGCAGCGCGGGGGGACAGGGGGCGCGAGGCTACACCTTC.